These 15 T cell receptor beta chains originate from one sample sequenced in a study of cytomegalovirus exposure and HLA in healthy donors. The assay was immunoSEQ multiplex PCR, and TCRdb's table has in-frame clones only and misses some. In the table there are about 130,000 clones, more than 80% of which are singletons. Source material: PBMCs. These receptors came from a woman in her 30s in good health and CMV-seropositive.

The genes are TRBV5-1 and TRBJ1-6; no reliable D call. This CDR3 contains 14 residues. V was trimmed by 7 bases and J by 2 bases, leaving 10 bases between them. Germline-derived CDR1 and CDR2 are SGHRS and YFSETQ. The CDR3 loop is CASQEAPYNSPLHF. The CDR3 nucleotides are TGCGCCAGCCAGGAGGCCCCCTATAATTCACCCCTCCACTTT.

The chain employs TRBV5-6 and TRBJ2-3; 7 nucleotides align to TRBD1. This CDR3 is 14 amino acids long. Trimming cost V 6 bases and J 6 bases; bases outside gene matches: 10. Germline V gene lookup returns CDR1 SGHDT and CDR2 YYEEEE. In DNA form, the CDR3 reads TGTGCCAGCACCAATGCTGGGACAGAGGATACGCAGTATTTT. Translation gives CASTNAGTEDTQYF.

The gene calls are TRBV28 and TRBJ2-7; D remains ambiguous. CDR1 is MDHEN, CDR2 SYDVKM, per germline. The CDR3 consists of 12 residues. V lost 5 bases to trimming and J lost 6 bases, with 11 bases between them. The CDR3 DNA sequence: TGTGCCAGCAGTACGTCCTCCGGCGAGCAGTACTTC. Translating it yields CASSTSSGEQYF.

The rearrangement uses TRBV5-1 and TRBJ2-7, with D possibly being TRBD2 (6 bases). The CDR3 spans 17 residues. Germline values: CDR1 SGHRS, CDR2 YFSETQ. V lost 0 bases to trimming and J lost 9 bases, with 25 bases between them. The DNA of the CDR3 is TGCGCCAGCAGCTTGGGACTAGAAAGGCAGGGAAAAACCGGGCAGTACTTC. It codes for CASSLGLERQGKTGQYF.

The chain carries TRBV5-1 and TRBJ2-5; D is perhaps TRBD2 (5 bases). This CDR3 is built from 16 residues. Germline lookup yields CDR1 SGHRS and CDR2 YFSETQ. V gave up 0 bases and J gave up 0 bases, with 12 bases separating them. The CDR3 protein is CASSLGRTQYQETQYF. The CDR3 DNA is TGCGCCAGCAGCTTGGGACGGACTCAGTACCAAGAGACCCAGTACTTC.

The CDR3 region has the DNA TGCGCCAGCAGCGCGGGACAGGGGACCTACAATGAGCAGTTCTTC. As protein: CASSAGQGTYNEQFF. The genes are TRBV5-1 and TRBJ2-1, with TRBD1 identical over 10 bases. J was trimmed by 2 bases and V by 4 bases; bases with no gene match: 3. This CDR3 spans 15 amino acids. CDR1 and CDR2 from the germline V gene are SGHRS and YFSETQ. The full variable domain, with the rest looked up from reference TRBV5-1 and TRBJ2-1, is KAGVTQTPRYLIKTRGQQVTLSCSPISGHRSVSWYQQTPGQGLQFLFEYFSETQRNKGNFPGRFSGRQFSNSRSEMNVSTLELGDSALYLCASSAGQGTYNEQFFGPGTRLTVL.

The V and J genes are TRBV15 and TRBJ2-7; 8 bases map to TRBD1. There are 14 residues in the CDR3. CDR1 and CDR2 (germline): LNHNV, YYDKDF (reference sequence). V lost 4 bases to trimming and J lost 5 bases; unmatched junction nucleotides: 7. CDR3 sequence: CATSTADRGHEQYF. For the CDR3, the DNA is TGTGCCACCAGCACAGCCGACAGGGGTCACGAGCAGTACTTC.

V is TRBV28 and J is TRBJ1-1; possible D gene TRBD1, 5 bases. The CDR3 consists of 15 residues. Germline V gene lookup returns CDR1 MDHEN and CDR2 SYDVKM. V gave up 3 bases and J gave up 0 bases, with 11 bases separating them. For the CDR3, the DNA is TGTGCCAGCAGTTTCCCAGGGCAGCTGAACACTGAAGCTTTCTTT. It yields the protein CASSFPGQLNTEAFF. Using reference TRBV28 and TRBJ1-1 for the parts outside the CDR3, the full variable domain is DVKVTQSSRYLVKRTGEKVFLECVQDMDHENMFWYRQDPGLGLRLIYFSYDVKMKEKGDIPEGYSVSREKKERFSLILESASTNQTSMYLCASSFPGQLNTEAFFGQGTRLTVV.

The chain employs TRBV27 and TRBJ2-3, with 9 positions matching TRBD1. The CDR3 is 17 amino acids. CDR1 and CDR2 (germline): MNHEY, SMNVEV (reference sequence). The V gene end was trimmed by 0 bases and the J gene end by 3 bases; junction bases not matched to a gene: 7. The CDR3 DNA is TGTGCCAGCAGTTTATCGTTGTACAGGGGGCGGACAGATACGCAGTATTTT. The encoded protein is CASSLSLYRGRTDTQYF.

The chain combines TRBV14 with TRBJ2-7, with D possibly TRBD1 on 5 matching bases. Trimming removed 1 base from V and 7 bases from J, with 17 bases in between. Per the germline V gene, CDR1 is SGHDN and CDR2 is FVKESK. The CDR3 totals 15 residues. The CDR3 DNA sequence: TGTGCCAGCAGCCAAGGTCAGGGCTATTCTTTGGAGCAGTACTTC. Its translation is CASSQGQGYSLEQYF.

This clone showed up just a few times. The genes are TRBV5-1 and TRBJ2-7; TRBD1 matches 11 bases. J was trimmed by 6 bases and V by 3 bases; bases with no gene match: 8. The CDR3 totals 15 residues. Per the germline V gene, CDR1 is SGHRS and CDR2 is YFSETQ. CDR3 in DNA: TGCGCCAGCAGCTCTGGGACAGGGGGAGGGCTCGAGCAGTACTTC. Translation gives CASSSGTGGGLEQYF.

Remarks on this clone: The same CDR3 is also encoded by other DNA sequences in this sample. The CDR3 region has the DNA TGTGCCAGCAGGACAGGAGCCTACGAGCAGTACTTC. It encodes CASRTGAYEQYF. The chain employs TRBV27 and TRBJ2-7; possible D gene TRBD1, 6 bases. Germline V gene sequence: CDR1 MNHEY, CDR2 SMNVEV (reference sequence). The CDR3 extends over 12 amino acids. The V end lost 6 bases, the J end lost 2 bases, and 8 bases lay between the germline ends.

The chain combines TRBV2 with TRBJ2-2; a possible D gene is TRBD1 (6 bases). V dropped 7 bases and J dropped 2 bases, with 14 bases sitting between them. This CDR3 contains 15 residues. The V gene's germline CDR1 is SNHLY and CDR2 FYNNEI. The CDR3 sequence is CASKILTGNTGELFF. The CDR3 DNA reads as TGTGCCAGCAAAATACTGACAGGCAACACCGGGGAGCTGTTTTTT.

The genes are TRBV13 and TRBJ2-1; 12 nucleotides match TRBD2. Germline CDR1 reads PRHDT; CDR2 reads FYEKMQ (reference sequence). The CDR3 is 17 residues long. V dropped 1 base and J dropped 6; count of bases not matched to a gene: 7. CDR3: CASSLEWGTSGSNEQFF. The CDR3 DNA is TGTGCCAGCAGCTTAGAATGGGGGACTAGCGGGTCCAATGAGCAGTTCTTC. The whole variable domain, filled in from reference TRBV13 and TRBJ2-1, reads AAGVIQSPRHLIKEKRETATLKCYPIPRHDTVYWYQQGPGQDPQFLISFYEKMQSDKGSIPDRFSAQQFSDYHSELNMSSLELGDSALYFCASSLEWGTSGSNEQFFGPGTRLTVL.

The chain couples TRBV27 to TRBJ2-1; 12 bases map to TRBD2. The CDR3 spans 15 residues. V shed 5 bases, J shed 4 bases, and the junction held 3 bases outside the gene matches. Germline values: CDR1 MNHEY, CDR2 SMNVEV (reference sequence). Written as DNA, the CDR3 is TGTGCCAGCAGTGCCACTAGCGGGGGGTACAATGAGCAGTTCTTC. It yields the protein CASSATSGGYNEQFF.